Listed below are T cell receptor beta chains from one sample, sequenced in a study of T cell changes during pregnancy in multiple sclerosis. Clones were read by immunoSEQ multiplex PCR, and TCRdb kept only the in-frame ones, dropping some. Here the sample spans tens of thousands of clones, roughly 94% being singletons. Source: CD8+ T cells from peripheral blood mononuclear cells, taken after pregnancy. The receptor source for this set is a female donor with multiple sclerosis, enrolled in a pregnancy study. The CDR3 runs from the conserved cysteine through the conserved F or W. D genes are given only for firm matches. Rows give clone size only sometimes, using once, few, many, or a class for an expanded clone.

TGTGCCAGCAGCGAACAGGGTTATGGTTCCGGGGAGCTGTTTTTT	CASSEQGYGSGELFF	-	-	TRBJ2-2	TRBV13
TGTGCCAGCAGTGAGGGACAGGGGGGAAATTCACCCCTCCACTTT	CASSEGQGGNSPLHF	TRBD1	-	TRBJ1-6	TRBV6-1
TGTGCCGGCGGGACAGGGGGCTCTGGGGCCAACGTCCTGACTTTC	CAGGTGGSGANVLTF	TRBD1	once	TRBJ2-6	TRBV6-1
TGTGCCAGCAGCGTAGAGGGGGGGATGAACACTGAAGCTTTCTTT	CASSVEGGMNTEAFF	-	-	TRBJ1-1	TRBV9
TGTGCCAGCAGCTTGGAATCTCTGGAGGGCTACACCTTC	CASSLESLEGYTF	-	-	TRBJ1-2	TRBV5-6
TGTGCCAGCAGCACGACAGCGCAAGAGACCCAGTACTTC	CASSTTAQETQYF	-	-	TRBJ2-5	TRBV27
TGTGCCAGCAGCCCACGACCTAGCGGGACCTACGAGCAGTACTTC	CASSPRPSGTYEQYF	TRBD2	-	TRBJ2-7	TRBV27
TGTGCCAGCAGTTATTATAAAGGGACATCGACGTATGGCTACACCTTC	CASSYYKGTSTYGYTF	-	-	TRBJ1-2	TRBV27
TGCAGCGTTGCCCCGGGACAGGGGGCCGAGCAGTACTTC	CSVAPGQGAEQYF	TRBD1	-	TRBJ2-7	TRBV29-1
TGTGCCAGCTCACCAGTAGCAGGGCCCTACGAGCAGTACTTC	CASSPVAGPYEQYF	-	-	TRBJ2-7	TRBV18
TGTGCCAGCAGCTACGCGGGAGTGCGCGAGCAGTACTTC	CASSYAGVREQYF	TRBD2	-	TRBJ2-7	TRBV13
TGTGCCAGCAGTTGCCTTGGACAGGAAGCCTCTACCCCCTACTCTGGAAACACCATATATTTT	CASSCLGQEASTPYSGNTIYF	TRBD1	once	TRBJ1-3	TRBV27
TGTGCCAGCAGTTTTAGAGGGACAGGACGTGAAGCTTTCTTT	CASSFRGTGREAFF	TRBD1	once	TRBJ1-1	TRBV27
TGTGCCAGCAGCTTAGTTGGCCTCTCCGAGGGAAATCAGCCCCAGCATTTT	CASSLVGLSEGNQPQHF	-	-	TRBJ1-5	TRBV7-9
TGTGCCAGCAGCTTGGTCCCCGGGGGAACGAAGGACGAGCAGTACTTC	CASSLVPGGTKDEQYF	-	-	TRBJ2-7	TRBV5-5
TGTGCCAGCAGCTTCGGGGGGGACACTGAAGCTTTCTTT	CASSFGGDTEAFF	-	-	TRBJ1-1	TRBV7-6
TGTGCCAGCAGTTCCCGACTAGCGGGGTCCTACAATGAGCAGTTCTTC	CASSSRLAGSYNEQFF	TRBD2	once	TRBJ2-1	TRBV25-1
TGTGCCAGCAGCTTAGGGCAGGGGGACAATCAGCCCCAGCATTTT	CASSLGQGDNQPQHF	TRBD1	-	TRBJ1-5	TRBV7-2
TGCGCCAGCAGCCAGGTACCCGGGACATGGGAAAAACTGTTTTTT	CASSQVPGTWEKLFF	-	once	TRBJ1-4	TRBV4-1
TGTGCCAGTAGTATGGGACTAGCGAATAATGAGCAGTTCTTC	CASSMGLANNEQFF	TRBD2	-	TRBJ2-1	TRBV19
TGTGCCAGCAGTGGGCGTGGCGAGCAGTACTTC	CASSGRGEQYF	-	-	TRBJ2-7	TRBV27
TGTGCCAGCAGTCAAACCCTAACAGGAGCCGATACCTACGAGCAGTACTTC	CASSQTLTGADTYEQYF	-	-	TRBJ2-7	TRBV27
TGTGCCAGCAGTTTAGTCAGGGGAACCTACGAGCAGTACTTC	CASSLVRGTYEQYF	-	-	TRBJ2-7	TRBV28
TGCGCCAGCAGTGAGCTTCCCCAGGATACGCAGTATTTT	CASSELPQDTQYF	-	-	TRBJ2-3	TRBV10-1
TGTGCCAGCAGCTTAGGCGAAGGGGGCATCGAGCAGTACTTC	CASSLGEGGIEQYF	TRBD1	-	TRBJ2-7	TRBV13
TGTGCCAGTAGTGGGACTAGCGGGACAGATACGCAGTATTTT	CASSGTSGTDTQYF	TRBD2	few	TRBJ2-3	TRBV19
TGTGCCAGCTCGACAGGGGGACTAATGAACACTGAAGCTTTCTTT	CASSTGGLMNTEAFF	TRBD1	-	TRBJ1-1	TRBV2
TGTGCCAGCAGGGAACCAATCCAAGAGACCCAGTACTTC	CASREPIQETQYF	-	-	TRBJ2-5	TRBV2
TGTGCCTGGAGTGTACTAAGTACAGATACGCAGTATTTT	CAWSVLSTDTQYF	-	-	TRBJ2-3	TRBV30
TGTGCCAGCAGCTTATTAGCGGGAAGGACGGAGACCCAGTACTTC	CASSLLAGRTETQYF	TRBD2	-	TRBJ2-5	TRBV7-9
TGTGCCAGCAGCTTAGTTACGGGGACCTACAATGAGCAGTTCTTC	CASSLVTGTYNEQFF	-	-	TRBJ2-1	TRBV11-2
TGTGCCAGCCACGCGGGGACGACCTACAATGAGCAGTTCTTC	CASHAGTTYNEQFF	-	-	TRBJ2-1	TRBV7-9
TGTGCCAGCAGTTTACAGGGAGGATCCTACGAGCAGTACTTC	CASSLQGGSYEQYF	-	once	TRBJ2-7	TRBV27
TGTGCCATCAGTGAAACAGGGGGCATAGGGACTGAAGCTTTCTTT	CAISETGGIGTEAFF	TRBD1	-	TRBJ1-1	TRBV10-3
TGTGCCGCTAGGACAACAGCTGAAGCTTTCTTT	CAARTTAEAFF	-	-	TRBJ1-1	TRBV2
TGTGCCAGCAGCTTTTTAAGTCAGGGAACTTATTTTGAGCAGTTCTTC	CASSFLSQGTYFEQFF	-	-	TRBJ2-1	TRBV5-8
TGTGCCTGGTGTATGAACACTGAAGCTTTCTTT	CAWCMNTEAFF	-	-	TRBJ1-1	TRBV30
TGTGCCAGCAGTTTACAGGGCAACGAGCAGTACTTC	CASSLQGNEQYF	-	-	TRBJ2-7	TRBV27
TGTGCCAGCAGCGAGGGACAGGGGAACACTGAAGCTTTCTTT	CASSEGQGNTEAFF	TRBD1	-	TRBJ1-1	TRBV9
TGTGCCAGCAGTTTCGACAGGGGAAGAAACATTCAGTACTTC	CASSFDRGRNIQYF	TRBD1	-	TRBJ2-4	TRBV27
TGTGCCAGCGTTGAGCGGGAGGTCACAGATACGCAGTATTTT	CASVEREVTDTQYF	TRBD2	-	TRBJ2-3	TRBV6-1
TGTGCTAGTGGCCGGGACAGCAGCACAGATACGCAGTATTTT	CASGRDSSTDTQYF	TRBD1	-	TRBJ2-3	TRBV12-5
TGTGCCAGCAGTTTCTCTAGCGGGAGTTCGGGTTATGAGCAGTTCTTC	CASSFSSGSSGYEQFF	TRBD2	-	TRBJ2-1	TRBV28
TGTGCCAGCAGCCAAGAATCTAGCGGCCTCTACGAGCAGTACTTC	CASSQESSGLYEQYF	TRBD2	-	TRBJ2-7	TRBV4-2
TGTGCCAGCAGTGAACCTAGGGACAGCAAGTATGGCTACACCTTC	CASSEPRDSKYGYTF	TRBD1	once	TRBJ1-2	TRBV2
TGTGCCAGCAGCGAGGACTCGGCAGGGGGTACAGATACGCAGTATTTT	CASSEDSAGGTDTQYF	TRBD1	-	TRBJ2-3	TRBV9
TGTGCCAGCAGTGAAGGAGCGACCCAGTACTTC	CASSEGATQYF	-	-	TRBJ2-5	TRBV2
TGTGCCAGCAGTGAAGGCCCGGGACATCCATATGGCTACACCTTC	CASSEGPGHPYGYTF	-	-	TRBJ1-2	TRBV6-1
TGCGCCAGCAGCGTATCCGGGACAACCTACAATGAGCAGTTCTTC	CASSVSGTTYNEQFF	-	-	TRBJ2-1	TRBV5-1
TGTGCCAGCAGCTTAGAGACAGGGCGCAGTTATGGCTACACCTTC	CASSLETGRSYGYTF	TRBD1	-	TRBJ1-2	TRBV7-9
TGTGCCAGCGGCCAGACAGGGGGCATAGATACGCAGTATTTT	CASGQTGGIDTQYF	TRBD1	-	TRBJ2-3	TRBV6-1
TGCGCCAGCACCGATTCCGGACAGGGCTACGAGCAGTACTTC	CASTDSGQGYEQYF	TRBD1	-	TRBJ2-7	TRBV5-1
TGCGCCAGCAGCCCGGGACTAGCGGGAGGGAATGAGCAGTTCTTC	CASSPGLAGGNEQFF	TRBD2	-	TRBJ2-1	TRBV4-1
TGTGCCAGTAGTCCCCGACAGGGGTATGGCTACACCTTC	CASSPRQGYGYTF	TRBD1	-	TRBJ1-2	TRBV19
TGTGCCACCAGCACCGAGGGGGAGGGACGCGTCGATGAGCAGTTCTTC	CATSTEGEGRVDEQFF	-	-	TRBJ2-1	TRBV15
TGCGCCAGCAGCTTGCCTGGCGGGGAAGAGACCCAGTACTTC	CASSLPGGEETQYF	-	-	TRBJ2-5	TRBV5-1
TGTGCCAGCAATTCAGGGCTAGAAGCTTTCTTT	CASNSGLEAFF	-	once	TRBJ1-1	TRBV6-6
TGCGCCAGCAGCTGGAGGAGGGCCTGGGATGGCTACACCTTC	CASSWRRAWDGYTF	-	once	TRBJ1-2	TRBV5-1
TGTGCCAGCAGTGCAAGCCAAGATACGACGTTAGCGTATTTT	CASSASQDTTLAYF	-	-	TRBJ2-3	TRBV6-4